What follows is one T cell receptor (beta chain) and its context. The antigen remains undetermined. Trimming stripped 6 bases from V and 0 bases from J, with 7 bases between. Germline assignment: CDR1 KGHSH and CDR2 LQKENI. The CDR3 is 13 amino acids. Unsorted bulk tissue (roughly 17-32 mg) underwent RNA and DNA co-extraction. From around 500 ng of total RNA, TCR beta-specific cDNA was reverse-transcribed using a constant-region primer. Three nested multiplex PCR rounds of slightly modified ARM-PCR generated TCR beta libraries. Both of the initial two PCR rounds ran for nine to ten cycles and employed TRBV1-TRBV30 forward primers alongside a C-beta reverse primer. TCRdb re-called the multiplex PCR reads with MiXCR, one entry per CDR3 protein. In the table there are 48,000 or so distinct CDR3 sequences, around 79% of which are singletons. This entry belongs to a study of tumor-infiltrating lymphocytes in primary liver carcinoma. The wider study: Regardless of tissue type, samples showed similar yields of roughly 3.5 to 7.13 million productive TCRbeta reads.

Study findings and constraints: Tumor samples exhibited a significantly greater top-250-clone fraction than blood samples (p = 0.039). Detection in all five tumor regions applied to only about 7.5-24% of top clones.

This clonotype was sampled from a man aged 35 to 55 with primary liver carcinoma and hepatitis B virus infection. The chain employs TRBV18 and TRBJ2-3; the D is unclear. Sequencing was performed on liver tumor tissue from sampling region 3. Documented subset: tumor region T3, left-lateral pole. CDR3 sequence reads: CASSMASTDTQYF. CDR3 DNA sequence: TGTGCCAGCTCGATGGCTAGCACAGATACGCAGTATTTT. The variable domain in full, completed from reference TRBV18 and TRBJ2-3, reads NAGVMQNPRHLVRRRGQEARLRCSPMKGHSHVYWYRQLPEEGLKFMVYLQKENIIDESGMPKERFSAEFPKEGPSILRIQQVVRGDSAAYFCASSMASTDTQYFGPGTRLTVL.